The next 30 T cell receptor beta chains were all read from a single sample in a study of T cells in Graves' hyperthyroidism and ophthalmopathy. Regions amplified from RNA transcripts were the TCR beta CDR3 regions. A set of HTBI primers served as the primers for a first-round RT-PCR of the TCR CDR3. TCRdb independently ran MiXCR on the multiplex PCR reads; one entry per CDR3 protein. This sample has 500,000 to 550,000 distinct CDR3 sequences, with about a fifth found just once. The sample taken for sequencing was blood. The origin of the receptors is a young man with Graves' hyperthyroidism.

The chain couples TRBV6-1 to TRBJ1-2, with unresolved D. CDR1 MNHNS and CDR2 SASEGT come from the germline V gene. This CDR3 is 13 amino acids long. The V and J ends lost 8 bases and 0 bases respectively, with 10 bases between them. CDR3 DNA: TGTGCCAGCCAACTTACAGCTAACTATGGCTACACCTTC. Amino acids: CASQLTANYGYTF.

This clonotype was counted many times. This sequence joins TRBV30 and TRBJ1-2; D uncertain. The V end was cut by 2 bases, the J end by 4 bases, with 17 bases between. Germline V lookup: CDR1 GTSNPN, CDR2 SVGIG (reference sequence). The CDR3 runs 15 residues. The CDR3 sequence: CAWSFETLTLYGYTF. In nucleotides, the CDR3 is TGTGCCTGGAGTTTTGAGACCCTGACCCTCTATGGCTACACCTTC.

The chain employs TRBV12-3 or TRBV12-4 and TRBJ1-1; 8 bases match TRBD1. Losses at the gene ends were 6 bases for V and 5 bases for J; bases not matched to a gene: 14. This CDR3 spans 16 amino acids. CDR3 coding DNA: TGTGCCAGCAGCCCGGACAGGGCTGTGGGGGGTACTGAAGCTTTCTTT. Its translation is CASSPDRAVGGTEAFF.

The sample holds many counts of this clonotype. The chain links TRBV6-1 to TRBJ2-5; TRBD2 matches 10 bases. Trimming removed 2 bases from V and 1 base from J; junction bases left unmatched: 4. CDR3 length: 16 residues. Germline CDR1 is MNHNS and CDR2 is SASEGT. CDR3 region: CASSELAGAVQETQYF. CDR3 in DNA: TGTGCCAGCAGTGAACTAGCGGGGGCGGTCCAAGAGACCCAGTACTTC.

Only one count was recorded for this clonotype. One end of the junction does not line up with germline, which may come from a read error. The chain carries TRBV12-3 or TRBV12-4 and TRBJ2-2; 7 bases fit TRBD2. This CDR3 has 14 amino acids. The CDR3 DNA follows: TGTGCCGGCAGTTTTGGCGGGAGAGCCGGGGAGCTGTTTTTT. This sequence encodes CAGSFGGRAGELFF.

This clonotype was detected ten times or more. The V and J genes are TRBV4-1 and TRBJ2-5; no clear D gene. The CDR3 covers 13 residues. Trimming removed 4 bases from V and 8 bases from J, with 14 bases in between. Germline lookup yields CDR1 MGHRA and CDR2 YSYEKL. The CDR3 region is CASSPELVRTQYF. The CDR3 DNA is TGCGCCAGCAGCCCCGAGCTTGTCCGTACCCAGTACTTC.

Remarks on this clonotype: A read error may explain this, as a much larger clone is one base away. The chain is built from TRBV3-1 and TRBJ2-7; tentative D call: TRBD1 (6 bases). This CDR3 is 15 amino acids long. The V and J ends lost 4 bases and 2 bases respectively, with 15 bases between them. CDR1 is LGHDT, CDR2 YNNKEL, per germline (reference sequence). The CDR3 loop is CASSPVTGRTYEQYV. As DNA, the CDR3 is TGTGCCAGCAGCCCCGTGACAGGAAGGACCTACGAGCAGTACGTC.

This clonotype was seen repeatedly, ten times or more. The chain has TRBV19 and TRBJ1-5, with 9 nucleotides matching TRBD1. CDR3 length: 15 residues. V shed 3 bases and J 4 bases; nucleotides not matched to a gene: 4. Germline V gene sequence: CDR1 LNHDA, CDR2 SQIVND (reference sequence). In DNA form, the CDR3 reads TGTGCCAGTAGTATCAACAGGGGGCAGAATCAGCCCCAGCATTTT. Its translation: CASSINRGQNQPQHF.

This clonotype was detected a few times. This chain links TRBV20-1 with TRBJ2-5; D ambiguous. The CDR3 loop spans 12 amino acids. Trimming took 5 bases from V and 1 from J, leaving 8 bases between them. Germline V gives CDR1 DFQATT, CDR2 SNEGSKA (reference sequence). CDR3 in amino acids: CSAPGRQETQYF. CDR3 in DNA: TGCAGTGCTCCCGGCCGCCAAGAGACCCAGTACTTC.

The chain links TRBV6-2 or TRBV6-3 to TRBJ2-3, with D possibly called TRBD1 or TRBD2 (6 bases each). The CDR3 is 14 amino acids. CDR1 and CDR2 (germline): MNHEY, SVGEGT. V was trimmed by 6 bases and J by 5 bases, leaving 15 bases between them. The CDR3 DNA reads as TGTGCCAGCAGGGAGGGGGGACCGGGAGATACGCAGTATTTT. Encoded protein: CASREGGPGDTQYF.

A few counts support this clonotype. The rearrangement joins TRBV4-1 to TRBJ2-2, with 14 bases identical to TRBD2. V shed 2 bases and J 5 bases; nucleotides not matched to a gene: 13. Germline V gene sequence: CDR1 MGHRA, CDR2 YSYEKL. The CDR3 extends over 20 amino acids. Here the CDR3 DNA reads TGCGCCAGCAGCCAAAGGGGACTAGCGGGGGTAAAGATCCAGACCGGGGAGCTGTTTTTT. This sequence encodes CASSQRGLAGVKIQTGELFF.

This clonotype was observed many times. The CDR3 region is CASFSPPGSEGENIQYF. The CDR3, as DNA: TGTGCCAGCTTTTCCCCCCCTGGCTCGGAGGGGGAAAACATTCAGTACTTC. The V and J genes are TRBV28 and TRBJ2-4; either TRBD1 or TRBD2 may supply D (6 bases each). Trimming cost V 8 bases and J 5 bases, with 25 bases left between them. The CDR3 is 17 amino acids. The V gene's germline CDR1 is MDHEN and CDR2 SYDVKM.

The rearrangement joins TRBV2 to TRBJ1-2, with D maybe TRBD1 (5 bases). With 4 bases removed from V and 6 bases from J, the gap between germline ends came to 12 bases. This CDR3 contains 13 residues. Looked up from germline, CDR1 is SNHLY and CDR2 is FYNNEI. The CDR3 DNA follows: TGTGCCAGCAGTGCCGAACAGGAGCATGGCTACACCTTC. Translation gives CASSAEQEHGYTF. Full variable domain (outside the CDR3, taken from reference TRBV2 and TRBJ1-2): EPEVTQTPSHQVTQMGQEVILRCVPISNHLYFYWYRQILGQKVEFLVSFYNNEISEKSEIFDDQFSVERPDGSNFTLKIRSTKLEDSAMYFCASSAEQEHGYTFGSGTRLTVV.

As to this clonotype: Relative to the germline gene, one junction end is altered; a read error may explain this. The J gene is TRBJ1-1, the V gene TRBV12-3 or TRBV12-4; D remains ambiguous. This CDR3 spans 11 amino acids. The chain's CDR3 is CAISPNTEAFF. In DNA, the CDR3 is TGTGCCATCAGTCCGAACACTGAAGCTTTCTTT.

The DNA for the CDR3 is TGTGCCAGCAGTCTGGGACAACGACTCTACGAGCAGTACTTC. Translated: CASSLGQRLYEQYF. The gene calls are TRBV12-3 or TRBV12-4 and TRBJ2-7; D might be TRBD1 (6 bases). V lost 5 bases and J 3 bases, leaving 14 bases between the germline ends. The CDR3 extends over 14 amino acids.

This chain links TRBV18 with TRBJ1-3; no clear D. CDR1 is KGHSH, CDR2 LQKENI, per germline. This CDR3 region has 15 residues. Trimming shortened V by 1 base and J by 0 bases, and 7 bases separated the two germline ends. The CDR3 region is CASSPRVLSGNTIYF. The CDR3 region has the DNA TGTGCCAGCTCACCACGGGTGCTCTCTGGAAACACCATATATTTT.

This clonotype occurred many times. V usage is TRBV11-2 and J usage is TRBJ1-1; no firm D call. The germline V gene has CDR1 SGHAT and CDR2 FQNNGV. This CDR3 comprises 13 residues. Trimming took 0 bases from V and 7 from J, leaving 9 bases between them. The CDR3 bases are TGTGCCAGCAGCTTAGAGTACAGCGGTGAAGCTTTCTTT. Residues: CASSLEYSGEAFF.

The chain has TRBV6-2 or TRBV6-3 and TRBJ1-6; D gene unclear. Trimming shortened V by 5 bases and J by 6 bases, and 11 bases separated the two germline ends. CDR3 size: 14 residues. Germline V gene lookup returns CDR1 MNHEY and CDR2 SVGEGT. CDR3 DNA: TGTGCCAGCAGTACAACTCGGGGTAATTCACCCCTCCACTTT. It specifies CASSTTRGNSPLHF.

This clonotype was seen more than once but under ten times. The V gene is TRBV7-8, the J gene TRBJ2-7; 11 bases match TRBD2. The V segment lost 5 bases and the J segment 0 bases; nucleotides outside the gene matches: 9. CDR3 length: 17 amino acids. From germline, CDR1 is SGHVS and CDR2 FQNEAQ. This CDR3 is CASSRTPGTSGSYEQYF. CDR3 nucleotide sequence: TGTGCCAGCAGCCGAACCCCCGGGACTAGCGGCTCCTACGAGCAGTACTTC.

This clonotype was picked up many times. The rearrangement uses TRBV6-2 or TRBV6-3 and TRBJ2-7, with D perhaps TRBD1 or TRBD2 (5 bases each). The CDR3 covers 15 residues. V dropped 4 bases and J dropped 6 bases, with 19 bases sitting between them. Germline lookup yields CDR1 MNHEY and CDR2 SVGEGT. The CDR3 here is CASSLWGTYGSEQYF. CDR3 bases: TGTGCCAGCAGTTTATGGGGGACCTACGGCTCCGAGCAGTACTTC.

This clonotype occurred many times. V usage is TRBV12-3 or TRBV12-4 and J usage is TRBJ2-5; tentatively, D is TRBD2 (5 bases). V lost 7 bases, J lost 2 bases, and 17 bases lay in between. The CDR3 spans 15 residues. The CDR3 region is CASTEPGGFQETQYF. CDR3 bases: TGTGCCAGCACCGAGCCCGGAGGTTTTCAAGAGACCCAGTACTTC.

This clonotype was detected many times. The rearrangement joins TRBV2 to TRBJ2-7, with D unresolved. V dropped 4 bases and J dropped 0 bases, with 7 bases sitting between them. CDR3 size: 13 residues. CDR1 SNHLY and CDR2 FYNNEI come from the germline V gene. The chain's CDR3 is CASSGRFSYEQYF. CDR3 bases: TGTGCCAGCAGTGGGCGGTTCTCCTACGAGCAGTACTTC.

This clonotype was counted between two and nine times. The chain uses TRBV20-1 and TRBJ2-2; 7 nucleotides match TRBD1. The J segment lost 5 bases and the V segment lost 2 bases, leaving 11 bases of the junction unmatched. CDR1 and CDR2 from the germline V gene are DFQATT and SNEGSKA (reference sequence). This CDR3 contains 16 residues. The CDR3 region has the DNA TGCAGTGCTAGACCCCACGACAGGGTAGGGACCGGGGAGCTGTTTTTT. Translated: CSARPHDRVGTGELFF.

The chain has TRBV10-3 and TRBJ1-5; 7 nucleotides agree with TRBD1. CDR3 length: 16 residues. V trimming: 2 bases; J trimming: 0 bases; junction bases outside the gene matches: 4. CDR1 is ENHRY, CDR2 SYGVKD, per germline. The CDR3 reads CAISEAGGNSNQPQHF. CDR3 nucleotides: TGTGCCATCAGTGAGGCAGGGGGGAATAGCAATCAGCCCCAGCATTTT.

This clonotype was detected many times. This chain uses TRBV28 with TRBJ1-6; D is perhaps TRBD1 (6 bases). Germline V lookup: CDR1 MDHEN, CDR2 SYDVKM. This CDR3 comprises 15 residues. V was cut by 2 bases and J by 1 base, with 6 bases left in between. The CDR3 DNA sequence: TGTGCCAGCAGTTTAGACAGGTCCTATAATTCACCCCTCCACTTT. Protein product: CASSLDRSYNSPLHF.

With regard to this clonotype: Sequence at one end of the junction differs from germline and may be a read error. The chain couples TRBV4-1 to TRBJ1-2; D not certain. The CDR3 loop spans 14 amino acids. The germline V gene has CDR1 MGHRA and CDR2 YSYEKL. The CDR3 loop reads CASNQDVQSAGYTF. The CDR3 DNA follows: TGCGCCAGCAACCAAGATGTCCAGTCGGCTGGCTACACCTTC.

This clonotype was recorded at least ten times. The chain has TRBV6-1 and TRBJ1-6, with a tentative D call TRBD1 (5 bases). Germline CDR1 reads MNHNS; CDR2 reads SASEGT. The CDR3 covers 16 residues. V was shortened by 6 bases and J by 9 bases, with 21 bases between the two germline ends. The chain's CDR3 is CASSRTPGSEGSPLHF. For the CDR3, the DNA is TGTGCCAGCAGCCGAACCCCAGGGTCTGAGGGTTCACCCCTCCACTTT.

The chain links TRBV7-2 to TRBJ1-2, with D hard to call. Germline lookup yields CDR1 SGHTA and CDR2 FQGNSA. Between the trimmed V and J ends, which lost 3 bases and 8 bases, there was a span of 10 bases. The CDR3 loop spans 12 amino acids. The CDR3 loop is CASSFEGSGYTF. The CDR3 coding sequence is TGTGCCAGCAGCTTCGAGGGCTCCGGCTACACCTTC.

The chain links TRBV25-1 to TRBJ1-1, with D tentatively TRBD1 (6 bases). Deletions cut 8 bases from V and 4 bases from J, with 14 bases between. The CDR3 loop spans 13 amino acids. CDR1 MGHDK and CDR2 SYGVNS come from the germline V gene. The CDR3 nucleotides read TGTGCCAGCGGAGGACAGCCGCCCACTGAAGCTTTCTTT. As protein: CASGGQPPTEAFF.

The sample holds many counts of this clonotype. This rearrangement joins TRBV25-1 to TRBJ1-2; D ambiguous. The germline CDR1 and CDR2 sequences are MGHDK and SYGVNS. Trimming removed 1 base at V and 6 bases at J, with 9 bases between. This CDR3 is 13 amino acids long. The CDR3 DNA follows: TGTGCCAGCAGTGAATCCGGACTTGATGGCTACACCTTC. Its translation is CASSESGLDGYTF.